The present TCR beta chain was sequenced within a study of blood T cell repertoires in COVID-19. Study summary: Samples of COVID-19 (acute and convalescent) were obtained from the United States, Italy and Spain. Nucleic acid was either cDNA or gDNA, and it came from T cells, B-cell-depleted T cells, or PBMCs.

In the original analysis: Reference gene primer amplification gave estimated nucleated cell counts. Method: immunoSEQ multiplex PCR; TCRdb's copy keeps in-frame clones and lacks some. That table supplies the V and J calls and clone size; D and trimming were determined from the DNA. The table lists about 310,000 clones, 80% to 90% of them singletons. The V gene lost 0 bases and the J gene lost 3 bases, with 15 bases spanning the gap. Germline CDR1 is SGHDN and CDR2 is FVKESK. The CDR3 extends over 16 amino acids. The sequence came from a middle-aged man with active or convalescent COVID-19. V usage is TRBV14 and J usage is TRBJ2-7; the D gene is possibly TRBD1 (6 bases). Sequencing was performed on peripheral blood. The chain's CDR3 is CASSQDIRTANYEQYF. The CDR3 DNA reads TGTGCCAGCAGCCAAGATATTAGGACAGCGAACTACGAGCAGTACTTC.